These 14 T cell receptor beta chains were sequenced from one sample in a study of T-cell memory formation after mild COVID-19. In TCRdb, the 5' RACE reads were re-called with MiXCR into one record per CDR3 protein. There are 240,000 or so distinct CDR3 sequences in the sample; 8% to 10% occur only once, and roughly 21% lies in the top ten. The specimen sequenced was PBMCs or a T cell subset sorted from them (not recorded which). Every receptor here comes from a man between 18 and 29 years old who had mild COVID-19 (a few samples of this study predate the infection). Cell type and time point are not known.

This clonotype turned up a few times. The CDR3: CASSSERGGSYEQYF. CDR3 DNA: TGTGCCAGCAGCTCCGAGCGGGGGGGCTCCTACGAGCAGTACTTC. The chain carries TRBV5-4 and TRBJ2-7, with 10 positions matching TRBD2. V shed 3 bases, J shed 0 bases, and the junction held 3 bases outside the gene matches. The CDR3 totals 15 residues. Germline V CDR1 and CDR2: SGHNT, YYREEE (reference sequence).

This clonotype was detected only a few times. The chain joins TRBV7-2 to TRBJ2-7, with 9 bases lining up with TRBD2. The CDR3 is made up of 17 amino acids. From germline, CDR1 is SGHTA and CDR2 FQGNSA. J gave up 11 bases and V 3 bases, and 20 bases lay outside the gene matches. CDR3 coding DNA: TGTGCCAGCAGCTTCTCCCTAGCGGGGTCCTCTTCTACGAGGAAGTACTTC. As protein: CASSFSLAGSSSTRKYF.

The chain employs TRBV5-5 and TRBJ1-2; tentatively, D is TRBD1 (5 bases). Germline CDR1 is SGHKS and CDR2 is YYEKEE (reference sequence). The length of the CDR3 is 14 residues. V lost 6 bases, J lost 4 bases, and 16 bases lay in between. This chain's CDR3 is CASTTRDQSYGYTF. The CDR3 region has the DNA TGTGCCAGCACCACCCGGGACCAGAGCTATGGCTACACCTTC.

This clonotype has only a few counts. The chain carries TRBV4-3 and TRBJ2-3; D possibly uses TRBD1 or TRBD2 (5 bases each). Trimming cost V 0 bases and J 5 bases, with 6 bases left between them. The CDR3 runs to 13 residues. Germline V gives CDR1 LGHNA, CDR2 YSLEER. The chain's CDR3 is CASSQERGDTQYF. The DNA of the CDR3 is TGCGCCAGCAGCCAAGAGAGGGGAGATACGCAGTATTTT.

This clonotype was recorded a few times. The rearrangement uses TRBV3-1 and TRBJ2-7; 8 bases match TRBD1. V lost 1 base to trimming and J lost 1 base; unmatched junction nucleotides: 9. CDR3 size: 17 residues. Germline V lookup: CDR1 LGHDT, CDR2 YNNKEL (reference sequence). In DNA, the CDR3 is TGTGCCAGCAGCCAAGGATTCGGGACAGGAGGGTCCTACGAGCAGTACTTC. It specifies CASSQGFGTGGSYEQYF.

The rearrangement joins TRBV5-5 to TRBJ1-3; weak D call: TRBD1 (6 bases). Per germline, CDR1 SGHKS and CDR2 YYEKEE (reference sequence). CDR3 length: 15 amino acids. V was trimmed by 5 bases and J by 0 bases, leaving 12 bases between them. CDR3 in DNA: TGTGCCAGCAGTCTAACAGGGCACTCTGGAAACACCATATATTTT. Its translation: CASSLTGHSGNTIYF.

The CDR3 DNA is TGTGCCAGCAGCTTCGGTTTTAATCAGCCCCAGCATTTT. Amino acid sequence: CASSFGFNQPQHF. The rearrangement links TRBV5-5 to TRBJ1-5; D gene unclear. Germline V gene data show CDR1 as SGHKS and CDR2 as YYEKEE (reference sequence). The length of the CDR3 is 13 residues. Trimming took off 2 bases at V and 4 bases at J, with 7 bases between the two ends.

This clonotype was detected a few times. V usage is TRBV24-1 and J usage is TRBJ2-3; D is undetermined. The CDR3 is made up of 12 amino acids. The germline V and J ends were trimmed by 5 bases and 7 bases, with 9 bases remaining between them. From germline, CDR1 is KGHDR and CDR2 SFDVKD. CDR3 protein: CATSVGPNTQYF. The CDR3 DNA sequence: TGTGCCACCAGTGTAGGCCCTAATACGCAGTATTTT.

This clonotype was found a few times. The rearrangement links TRBV6-2 or TRBV6-3 to TRBJ2-7; 8 bases match TRBD1. CDR3 length: 15 residues. CDR1 and CDR2 from the germline V gene are MNHEY and SVGEGT. The V segment lost 6 bases and the J segment 0 bases; nucleotides outside the gene matches: 7. Written as DNA, the CDR3 is TGTGCCAGCAGCCCAAGGGGGACAGGCTCCTACGAGCAGTACGTC. It is translated as CASSPRGTGSYEQYV.

The chain recombines TRBV6-4 with TRBJ2-3; D not resolved. The V gene lost 4 bases and the J gene lost 5 bases, with 16 bases spanning the gap. This CDR3 has 15 amino acids. The germline V gene has CDR1 MRHNA and CDR2 SNTAGT. The CDR3 DNA reads as TGTGCCAGCAGTGTTGCTGTTGGCGGCGAAGATACGCAGTATTTT. Its protein is CASSVAVGGEDTQYF.

This clonotype was seen a few times. This rearrangement joins TRBV6-5 to TRBJ1-2; D is ambiguous. The CDR3 extends over 15 amino acids. Between the trimmed V and J ends, which lost 0 bases and 0 bases, there was a span of 8 bases. Germline CDR1 and CDR2: MNHEY and SVGAGI. CDR3 sequence reads: CASSYSQQSNYGYTF. In DNA form, the CDR3 reads TGTGCCAGCAGTTACTCGCAGCAATCTAACTATGGCTACACCTTC.

This clonotype was recorded at least ten times. The rearrangement links TRBV12-3 or TRBV12-4 to TRBJ2-1, with 12 bases aligning to TRBD2. The CDR3 consists of 15 residues. V lost 6 bases and J lost 6; bases outside the gene matches: 6. CDR3 protein: CASSPTSGGSNEQFF. The DNA of the CDR3 is TGTGCCAGCAGCCCGACTAGCGGGGGAAGCAATGAGCAGTTCTTC.

This clonotype was picked up a small number of times. The V call is TRBV28, the J call TRBJ2-3, with 7 nucleotides matching TRBD1. The germline V gene encodes CDR1 MDHEN and CDR2 SYDVKM. The CDR3 runs to 14 residues. V was pared by 3 bases and J by 3 bases, with 3 bases of the junction left unmatched. The CDR3 coding sequence is TGTGCCAGCAGTTTCGGACAGGAGACAGATACGCAGTATTTT. Translation: CASSFGQETDTQYF.

This clonotype has a handful of counts. At one end, the junction sequence differs from germline, possibly due to a read error. The J gene is TRBJ2-1, the V gene TRBV20-1; D not resolved. CDR1 and CDR2 (germline): DFQATT, SNEGSKA (reference sequence). The CDR3 loop spans 15 amino acids. In DNA form, the CDR3 reads TGCAGGGCTAGAGAGGACCGGCTTTCCTACACTGAGCAGTTCTTC. Its protein is CRAREDRLSYTEQFF.